The source of this T cell receptor (beta chain) is a study of blood T cells in healthy people across ages (dated by TCRdb to 2014 to 2015). Background on the whole study: Template switching captured roughly one uniquely barcoded TCR beta cDNA molecule per two T cells in model experiments. To track age-related changes in TCR beta repertoire diversity, the study relied on deep sequencing normalized with unique cDNA molecular identifiers. Four age groups were formed from the donors: young (average approximately 15 years), middle-aged (around 41), aged (about 68) and long-lived (more than 75). To avoid experimental bias, donors of different ages were spread randomly across the sequencing lanes. The study analyzed two additional independent replicas of 1 million unique cDNA reads from the same blood draw for two donors, one aged 18 to 30 and one aged 80 or older.

As regards this clonotype: Its antigen is unknown. Per-nucleotide qualities are absent, and no much larger clonotype sits a single base away.

The method behind the library was 5' RACE. Sequencing was carried out with an Illumina HiSeq 2500. A second roughly 6 to 12 cycle PCR used a sample-barcoded 5' primer and a J-beta primer mix. A template-switch 5' adaptor carrying 12 random nucleotides introduced a unique molecular identifier onto each TCR beta cDNA molecule. Each sample yielded at least 3 million CDR3-containing paired-end reads. The Mint cDNA synthesis kit, primed by a TRBC-specific oligonucleotide, was used to synthesize first-strand cDNA from all RNA. Following uracil-DNA glycosylase treatment, all cDNA underwent a first 18-cycle PCR with the universal primers M1SS and BC2_uni_R. Under the source paper's analysis protocol: For normalization, 1 million high-quality reads, each with a distinct molecular identifier, were randomly selected from each sample. Instead of being binned into consensus sequences, reads with shared molecular identifiers were discarded. MiTCR, with a Q25 quality threshold and the strictest error-elimination algorithm, was used for CDR3 identification, clonotype clustering and error correction. A nonparametric unseen species model with Euler transformation was used to estimate lower-bound total TCR beta diversity. TCRdb reanalyzed the raw reads on its own, using fastp at Q25 for trimming and MiXCR for clone calling, and kept in-frame beta chains. Rows are combined by CDR3 protein, so each entry shows the most common genes and DNA. TCRdb, rather than the study authors, made the V and J calls. The sample table contains 1.5 million to 1.9 million distinct CDR3 sequences; only one count was recorded for under 55% of them. The leading ten clones occupy under 5% of the sample.

What the study reported, not specific to this receptor: There was a strong correlation between observed TCR beta diversity and the percentage of naive T cells measured by flow cytometry. Because donor CMV infection status was unknown, age-related changes in expanded clonotypes were potentially confounded. Compared with the aged group, more naive CD4+ T cells, fewer expanded clones and increased TCR diversity were shown by the long-lived group, suggesting age selection. Estimates of total diversity based on one million sequenced T cells were regarded as lower bounds and as underestimates. Bulk unsorted PBMC profiling prevented conclusive comparison of naive and antigen-experienced compartments. Observed TCR beta diversity per million T cells fell roughly linearly with age, and a significant reduction was already apparent by age roughly 40.

The roughly 39 donors, aged roughly 6 to 95 years, were systemically healthy Caucasian individuals from Russia. Ten milliliters of peripheral blood were collected from each donor into EDTA-treated Vacutainer tubes. Ficoll-Paque density-gradient centrifugation was used to isolate PBMCs, with at least 7 million per sample. Trizol reagent was used to extract total RNA from PBMCs, with at least 6 micrograms per sample. For every donor, flow cytometry on a PBMC aliquot measured the percentage of naive CD45RAhigh/CD27high T cells. From cysteine to phenylalanine, the CDR3 is 13 amino acids long. The read is trimmed to its CDR3 DNA, 39 bases read in frame from base 1. For CDR1 and CDR2, the germline V gene lists SNHLY and FYNNEI. V is pared back by 8 bases and J by 7 bases, with 17 bases lying between the germline termini.

The rearranged segments are TRBV2 and TRBJ1-2; the D gene is perhaps TRBD1, on 5 matching bases. The sequenced sample consisted of blood. This TCR came from a woman under 30 in good health. For the CDR3, the sequence is CASLFTRESGYTF. DNA sequence: TGTGCCAGCCTATTTACCAGGGAAAGTGGCTACACCTTC.